A selection of T cell receptor beta chains follows, all from one sample in a study of blood T cell repertoires in COVID-19. Repertoires were generated with immunoSEQ multiplex PCR, while TCRdb's copy carries only in-frame clones and drops some. The table records approximately 350,000 clones, more than 75% of them present only once. Input material: PBMCs or T cells enriched from blood (not recorded which). Receptors originate from a woman between 25 and 40 years old who had recovered from COVID-19. CDR3s include the opening cysteine and the closing phenylalanine or tryptophan. The D gene is left open where the match is weak. Clone size is shown for a subset of rows, as once, few, many or a class of expanded clone.

>-|-|TRBV18|TRBJ2-1
TGTGCCAGCTCGGGCGGCCAGGGATCCTACAATGAGCAGTTCTTC
CASSGGQGSYNEQFF
>-|-|TRBV5-1|TRBJ2-7
TGCGCCAGCCGGACTTCTCAATGCTTC
CASRTSQCF
>-|-|TRBV2|TRBJ2-7
TGTGCCAGCAGCGGGGTCTCCTACGAGCAGTACTTC
CASSGVSYEQYF
>-|-|TRBV19|TRBJ1-4
TGTGCCAGTAGTTCAACAGGGAACACTAATGAAAAACTGTTTTTT
CASSSTGNTNEKLFF
>-|-|TRBV9|TRBJ2-7
TGTGCCAGCAGCGTAGGGCAGGCAACCTACGAGCAGTACTTC
CASSVGQATYEQYF
>-|TRBD1|TRBV6-5|TRBJ1-6
TGTGCCAGCAGGTCGACAGGGGGGGATTCACCCCTCCACTTT
CASRSTGGDSPLHF
>-|-|TRBV7-9|TRBJ2-2
TGTGCCAGCAGCTCTTTGGGGAGAGGAACCGGGGAGCTGTTTTTT
CASSSLGRGTGELFF
>-|TRBD1|TRBV19|TRBJ1-2
TGTGCCAGTAGTACCGGGACAGGGGCAGGCTATGGCTACACCTTC
CASSTGTGAGYGYTF
>-|TRBD2|TRBV11-3|TRBJ2-1
TGTGCCAGCAGCACCGGACCGGGACTAGCCAATGAGCAGTTCTTC
CASSTGPGLANEQFF
>-|TRBD1|TRBV2|TRBJ2-1
TGTGCCAGCAGTCAGGACAGGGGGCCCTACAATGAGCAGTTCTTC
CASSQDRGPYNEQFF
>-|-|TRBV14|TRBJ2-7
TGTGCCAGCAGCCAAGATACAGGCCTGCCCTACGAGCAGTACTTC
CASSQDTGLPYEQYF
>once|-|TRBV9|TRBJ1-3
TGTGCCAGCAGCGTGGGGCAGTCAAACTCTGGAAACACCATATATTTT
CASSVGQSNSGNTIYF
>few|-|TRBV18|TRBJ1-2
TGTGCCAGCTCACCACCGAGGGACTATGGCTACACCTTC
CASSPPRDYGYTF
>once|TRBD2|TRBV15|TRBJ2-1
TGTGCCACCAGCAGACCGTCCAGCGGGGGAGAGTACAATGAGCAGTTCTTC
CATSRPSSGGEYNEQFF
>-|-|TRBV3-1/TRBV3-2|TRBJ2-7
TGTGCCAGCAGCCAGGGACACTTATCCTACGAGCAGTACTTC
CASSQGHLSYEQYF
>once|-|TRBV7-3|TRBJ1-2
TGTGCCAGCAGCTTAGCAGGGGCAGCTGGCTACACCTTC
CASSLAGAAGYTF
>-|TRBD1|TRBV5-1|TRBJ2-7
TGCGCCAGCAGCTCTACTCCGACAGGGGAAAGGCACGAGCAGTACTTC
CASSSTPTGERHEQYF
>once|-|TRBV5-1|TRBJ1-1
TGCGCCAGCAGCTTGTTATCCGGTACTGAAGCTTTCTTT
CASSLLSGTEAFF
>once|-|TRBV5-1|TRBJ2-7
TGCGCCAGCAGCCCCCAGGTTTCGTCCTACGAGCAGTACTTC
CASSPQVSSYEQYF
>-|-|TRBV2|TRBJ1-5
TGTGCCAGCACCGACGGAGGCCTAAGCAATCAGCCCCAGCATTTT
CASTDGGLSNQPQHF
>-|TRBD2|TRBV5-1|TRBJ2-5
TGCGCCAGCAGCTTTTTGCGGGGGGGCCAAGAGACCCAGTACTTC
CASSFLRGGQETQYF
>-|TRBD2|TRBV19|TRBJ2-2
TGTGCCTCCTCGGGACTAGCAAGAACCGGGGAGCTGTTTTTT
CASSGLARTGELFF
>-|TRBD2|TRBV27|TRBJ2-1
TGTGCCAGCAGTTTATACGCTAGCGGAGAGAACAATGAGCAGTTCTTC
CASSLYASGENNEQFF
>few|TRBD1|TRBV7-9|TRBJ2-6
TGTGCCAGCAGCTTAGAACTCGGGACAGGGGATTTTGGGGCCAACGTCCTGACTTTC
CASSLELGTGDFGANVLTF
>-|-|TRBV5-1|TRBJ2-3
TGCGCCAGCAGCTTGGGTGTTGCGGCGTCCTACACAGATACGCAGTATTTT
CASSLGVAASYTDTQYF
>-|TRBD1|TRBV5-1|TRBJ2-7
TGCGCCAGCAGCCCTATGACAGGGGGCGCCTACGAGCAGTACTTC
CASSPMTGGAYEQYF
>-|-|TRBV6-6|TRBJ1-3
TGTGCCAGCATAAAAGATGAGAGAAACACCATATATTTT
CASIKDERNTIYF
>once|TRBD2|TRBV28|TRBJ2-5
TGTGCCAGCAGTTTGCGCGGGAGTGAGACCCAGTACTTC
CASSLRGSETQYF
>-|-|TRBV10-3|TRBJ1-2
TGTGCCATCAGTGCCGACACCGCTTATGGCTACACCTTC
CAISADTAYGYTF
>-|-|TRBV18|TRBJ2-1
TGTGCCAGCTCACCACCTCGGGGGAGCCCCTCCGGGGATGAGCAGTTCTTC
CASSPPRGSPSGDEQFF
>-|-|TRBV7-9|TRBJ2-2
TGTGCCAGCAGATTCGGGACAACCGGGGAGCTGTTTTTT
CASRFGTTGELFF
>-|TRBD2|TRBV7-9|TRBJ2-5
TGTGCCAGCAGCCCGGGGACTAGCTTTCGAGAGACCCAGTACTTC
CASSPGTSFRETQYF
>-|-|TRBV30|TRBJ1-2
TGTGCCTGGATGGGAGGTAACTATGGCTACACCTTC
CAWMGGNYGYTF
>once|-|TRBV6-5|TRBJ1-1
TGTGCCAGCCGTTCTCCAGGGAGGATGGACACTGAAGCTTTCTTT
CASRSPGRMDTEAFF
>-|TRBD1|TRBV11-2|TRBJ2-2
TGTGCCAGCAGCCTCCCCCGACAGGGGGGGAAGAACACCGGGGAGCTGTTTTTT
CASSLPRQGGKNTGELFF
>-|-|TRBV2|TRBJ2-7
TGTGCCAGCACCACAGGGAAATATTACGAGCAGTACTTC
CASTTGKYYEQYF
>-|TRBD2|TRBV13|TRBJ2-1
TGTGCCAGCAGCTTAGGACTAGCGGGGGGTAGTAATGAGCAGTTCTTC
CASSLGLAGGSNEQFF
>-|-|TRBV7-2|TRBJ1-3
TGTGCCAGCAGCTTAAATGGGAGAGGAAACACCATATATTTT
CASSLNGRGNTIYF
>-|-|TRBV7-9|TRBJ2-1
TGTGCCAGCAGCTCGACCGTCCTACAGGGCAATTCCTACAATGAGCAGTTCTTC
CASSSTVLQGNSYNEQFF